The 21 T cell receptor beta chains given below trace back to one sample, sequenced in a study of shared clonotypes between healthy human individuals. Method: immunoSEQ multiplex PCR; TCRdb's copy keeps in-frame clones and lacks some. The top ten hold almost 0.9% of the sample, which has around 990,000 clones, roughly 80% seen once. The sequencing input was memory CD4+ T cells from PBMCs. Subset denoted: CD45RA-negative fraction. These receptors all come from a man younger than 35 in good health. Some clones in this sample may be carry-over from other donors' samples.

The J gene is TRBJ2-2, the V gene TRBV4-3; 10 bases line up with TRBD2. V trimming: 0 bases; J trimming: 5 bases; junction bases outside the gene matches: 12. Germline CDR1 reads LGHNA; CDR2 reads YSLEER. The CDR3 is made up of 19 amino acids. DNA of the CDR3: TGCGCCAGCAGCCAAGAATTTCGTATTAGCGGGGGGAATACCGGGGAGCTGTTTTTT. Translating gives CASSQEFRISGGNTGELFF.

About this clone itself: One end of the junction varies from germline; a read error may be responsible. The V call is TRBV28, the J call TRBJ1-2; possible D gene TRBD1, 5 bases. Germline assignment: CDR1 MDHEN and CDR2 SYDVKM. The CDR3 is made up of 15 amino acids. In DNA form, the CDR3 reads TGTGCCGGCAGCCCCCCGGGGGGGGCTAACTATGGCTACACCTTC. Translated, it gives CAGSPPGGANYGYTF.

The chain joins TRBV7-2 to TRBJ1-1; D may be TRBD1 (5 bases). The germline CDR1 and CDR2 sequences are SGHTA and FQGNSA. The ends were cut back, 5 bases at V and 7 bases at J, with 14 bases in the middle. The CDR3 runs to 13 residues. DNA of the CDR3: TGTGCCAGCAGCCGGCGGGGACCGATTGAAGCTTTCTTT. This sequence encodes CASSRRGPIEAFF.

The chain recombines TRBV27 with TRBJ1-4; D is undetermined. Deletions cut 2 bases from V and 0 bases from J, with 7 bases between. CDR1 is MNHEY, CDR2 SMNVEV, per germline (reference sequence). This CDR3 has 15 residues. The CDR3 DNA reads as TGTGCCAGCAGTTTACGACCTGCAACTAATGAAAAACTGTTTTTT. Translated: CASSLRPATNEKLFF.

The sample holds one count of this clone. The gene calls are TRBV5-1 and TRBJ2-3, with 13 nucleotides matching TRBD2. The CDR3 sequence is 16 residues long. V lost 4 bases and J lost 8; bases outside the gene matches: 10. From germline, CDR1 is SGHRS and CDR2 YFSETQ. CDR3 protein: CASSPEGGTSGATQYF. CDR3 coding DNA: TGCGCCAGCAGCCCAGAAGGGGGGACTAGCGGGGCTACGCAGTATTTT.

V gene TRBV28 combines with J gene TRBJ1-3; D gene uncertain. The CDR3 covers 13 residues. CDR1 is MDHEN, CDR2 SYDVKM, per germline. Trimming left V 4 bases short and J 4 bases short, with 8 bases between. This chain's CDR3 is CASSSFGGNTIYF. DNA for the CDR3: TGTGCCAGCAGTTCGTTTGGGGGAAACACCATATATTTT.

J is TRBJ2-1 and V is TRBV6-1, with a tentative D call TRBD2 (6 bases). CDR3 length: 15 amino acids. V gave up 7 bases and J gave up 0 bases, with 13 bases separating them. Germline CDR1 reads MNHNS; CDR2 reads SASEGT. Here the CDR3 DNA reads TGTGCCAGCATACCGGGACTTCGCTCCTACAATGAGCAGTTCTTC. Amino acids: CASIPGLRSYNEQFF.

V and J are TRBV5-1 and TRBJ1-5; no clear D. Trimming pared 2 bases from V and 6 bases from J, leaving 9 bases between. Germline CDR1 and CDR2: SGHRS and YFSETQ. The CDR3 extends over 13 amino acids. CDR3 in amino acids: CASSFREAQPQHF. The CDR3 DNA sequence: TGCGCCAGCAGCTTCCGGGAGGCTCAGCCCCAGCATTTT.

The chain employs TRBV5-1 and TRBJ2-7; 9 nucleotides agree with TRBD1. This CDR3 is 17 amino acids long. The V and J ends lost 0 bases and 2 bases, in that order; junction bases with no gene match: 9. CDR1 is SGHRS and CDR2 is YFSETQ in the germline V gene. This chain's CDR3 is CASSLAGLQGAPYEQYF. In nucleotides, the CDR3 is TGCGCCAGCAGCTTGGCGGGTTTACAGGGGGCTCCCTACGAGCAGTACTTC. The whole variable domain, filled in from reference TRBV5-1 and TRBJ2-7, reads KAGVTQTPRYLIKTRGQQVTLSCSPISGHRSVSWYQQTPGQGLQFLFEYFSETQRNKGNFPGRFSGRQFSNSRSEMNVSTLELGDSALYLCASSLAGLQGAPYEQYFGPGTRLTVT.

The chain has TRBV28 and TRBJ2-1; D unresolved. The V gene's germline CDR1 is MDHEN and CDR2 SYDVKM. The CDR3 runs to 14 residues. The ends were cut back, 6 bases at V and 5 bases at J, with 14 bases in the middle. CDR3 amino acids: CASRAPAAHNEQFF. The CDR3 region has the DNA TGTGCCAGCAGGGCTCCCGCCGCCCACAATGAGCAGTTCTTC.

This clone was found many times. The identical CDR3 is also encoded by other nucleotide sequences in the sample. The J gene is TRBJ1-2, the V gene TRBV27; 12 nucleotides agree with TRBD1. The junction had 10 bases not matched to a gene; V was cut back by 3 bases and J by 8 bases. Germline values: CDR1 MNHEY, CDR2 SMNVEV (reference sequence). CDR3 length equals 16 residues. CDR3 bases: TGTGCCAGCAGTTTGGGGACAGGGGGCGCAGTAGGGGGCTACACCTTC. Translating it yields CASSLGTGGAVGGYTF.

Remarks on this clone: Other DNA sequences in the same sample also yield this CDR3. The chain is built from TRBV5-1 and TRBJ1-3, with TRBD1 as a possible D gene (6 bases). The CDR3 covers 14 residues. Germline V CDR1 and CDR2: SGHRS, YFSETQ. V lost 3 bases and J 1 base, leaving 8 bases between the germline ends. In DNA, the CDR3 is TGCGCCAGCAGCTCGGACAGTTCTGGAAACACCATATATTTT. Translation gives CASSSDSSGNTIYF.

The V and J genes are TRBV20-1 and TRBJ2-1, with a weak D call TRBD1 (5 bases). This CDR3 spans 11 amino acids. The germline CDR1 and CDR2 sequences are DFQATT and SNEGSKA (reference sequence). V was cut by 5 bases and J by 9 bases, with 11 bases left in between. The CDR3 loop reads CSAPGSLEQFF. In DNA form, the CDR3 reads TGCAGTGCTCCAGGGTCTCTTGAGCAGTTCTTC.

The J gene is TRBJ1-1, the V gene TRBV11-2; TRBD1 aligns across 9 bases. This CDR3 is built from 16 residues. After removal of 5 bases from V and 5 bases from J, the junction contained 12 bases not matched to a gene. The germline gives CDR1 SGHAT, CDR2 FQNNGV. CDR3 bases: TGTGCCAGCAGCCAGAGGACAGGGGCTGGATCAACTGAAGCTTTCTTT. It yields the protein CASSQRTGAGSTEAFF. The full variable domain, its missing parts supplied by reference TRBV11-2 and TRBJ1-1, is EAGVAQSPRYKIIEKRQSVAFWCNPISGHATLYWYQQILGQGPKLLIQFQNNGVVDDSQLPKDRFSAERLKGVDSTLKIQPAKLEDSAVYLCASSQRTGAGSTEAFFGQGTRLTVV.

About this clone itself: A read error may explain this, as a much larger clone is one base away. Other nucleotide sequences in the sample specify the same CDR3. V gene TRBV7-3 combines with J gene TRBJ1-1, with D perhaps matching TRBD1 (5 bases). V lost 5 bases and J lost 1, with 8 bases in between. Germline V lookup: CDR1 SGHTA, CDR2 FQGTGA. This CDR3 is 13 amino acids long. The CDR3 sequence is CASSQDRNTEAFF. The CDR3 bases are TGTGCCAGCAGCCAAGACAGGAACACTGAAGCTTTCTTT.

The chain joins TRBV10-3 to TRBJ2-3, with D perhaps matching TRBD1 (5 bases). The CDR3 is made up of 15 amino acids. The V gene lost 2 bases and the J gene lost 1 base, with 10 bases spanning the gap. Germline loops: CDR1 ENHRY, CDR2 SYGVKD. This CDR3 reads CAISEGLGGTDTQYF. For the CDR3, the DNA is TGTGCCATCAGTGAGGGGCTAGGGGGCACAGATACGCAGTATTTT.

The chain combines TRBV29-1 with TRBJ1-2; no clear D gene. The ends were cut back, 4 bases at V and 6 bases at J, with 18 bases in the middle. CDR3 length: 14 residues. Per germline, CDR1 SQVTM and CDR2 ANQGSEA. The CDR3 nucleotides are TGCAGCGTTGTAGGGTCAGCCCAGAACGATGGCTACACCTTC. Translation gives CSVVGSAQNDGYTF.

This clone was observed a handful of times. The chain has TRBV28 and TRBJ2-5, with a weak D call TRBD1 (7 bases). CDR1 and CDR2 from the germline V gene are MDHEN and SYDVKM. CDR3 size: 15 residues. Trimming took off 5 bases at V and 5 bases at J, with 18 bases between the two ends. In DNA form, the CDR3 reads TGTGCCAGCAGTCCCTCAGGGGGGCTCTCCGAGACCCAGTACTTC. This gives the protein CASSPSGGLSETQYF.

This chain joins TRBV5-6 and TRBJ1-1; a possible D gene is TRBD1 (5 bases). This CDR3 has 14 amino acids. Trimming removed 1 base from V and 3 bases from J, with 10 bases in between. The V gene's germline CDR1 is SGHDT and CDR2 YYEEEE. In nucleotides, the CDR3 is TGTGCCAGCAGCTTGAGTGGGGGACACACTGAAGCTTTCTTT. Residues: CASSLSGGHTEAFF.

The chain couples TRBV10-3 to TRBJ1-3; TRBD1 matches at 9 bases. Germline values: CDR1 ENHRY, CDR2 SYGVKD. The CDR3 has 15 residues. With V trimmed by 9 bases and J by 4 bases, 10 bases remained unmatched. The CDR3 region is CAIASGQGSGNTIYF. CDR3 DNA sequence: TGTGCCATTGCGTCCGGACAGGGGTCCGGAAACACCATATATTTT.

The chain recombines TRBV27 with TRBJ2-7, with D perhaps being TRBD1 or TRBD2 (6 bases each). Deletions cut 8 bases from V and 7 bases from J, with 12 bases between. The germline V gene encodes CDR1 MNHEY and CDR2 SMNVEV (reference sequence). The CDR3 spans 11 residues. The DNA for the CDR3 is TGTGCCAGCTGCGGAGGGGGGGAGCAGTACTTC. It is translated as CASCGGGEQYF.